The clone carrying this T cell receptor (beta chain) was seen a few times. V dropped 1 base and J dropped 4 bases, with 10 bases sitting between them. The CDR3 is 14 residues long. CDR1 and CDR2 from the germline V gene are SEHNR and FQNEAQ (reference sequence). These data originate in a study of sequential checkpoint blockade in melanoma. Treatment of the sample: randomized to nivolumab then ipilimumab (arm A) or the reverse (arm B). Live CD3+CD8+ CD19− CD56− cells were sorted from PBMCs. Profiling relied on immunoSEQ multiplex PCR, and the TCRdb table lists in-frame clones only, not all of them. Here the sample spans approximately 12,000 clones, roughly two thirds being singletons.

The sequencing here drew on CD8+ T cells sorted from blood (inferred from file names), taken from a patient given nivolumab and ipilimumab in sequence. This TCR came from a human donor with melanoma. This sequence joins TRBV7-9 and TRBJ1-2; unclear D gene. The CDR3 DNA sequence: TGTGCCAGCAGCTTAGTAGGAGGGATCTATGGCTACACCTTC. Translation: CASSLVGGIYGYTF. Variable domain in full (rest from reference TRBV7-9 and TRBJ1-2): DTGVSQNPRHKITKRGQNVTFRCDPISEHNRLYWYRQTLGQGPEFLTYFQNEAQLEKSRLLSDRFSAERPKGSFSTLEIQRTEQGDSAMYLCASSLVGGIYGYTFGSGTRLTVV.